The present TCR beta chain was sequenced within a study of PD-L1 blockade in urothelial cancer. As for the study in general: Patients went on atezolizumab in about 2014, receiving 1,200 mg intravenously every 3 weeks. The researchers analyzed blood 3 weeks (second dose) and 6 weeks after treatment start.

TCRdb's copy holds only in-frame clones and misses some; the assay was immunoSEQ multiplex PCR. Of 25,000 to 35,000 clones listed, about 87% are singletons. Germline values: CDR1 SEHNR, CDR2 FQNEAQ (reference sequence). Trimming removed 5 bases from V and 2 bases from J, with 12 bases in between. The CDR3 consists of 14 residues. It was locally advanced or metastatic urothelial carcinoma that patients had. Sequencing was performed on PBMCs, taken around atezolizumab (anti-PD-L1) treatment. The chain is built from TRBV7-9 and TRBJ1-2; D remains ambiguous. The receptor comes from a man aged 45-65 years with urothelial cancer. CDR3 DNA sequence: TGTGCCAGCAGCCACCTCGGCGGGAACTATGGCTACACCTTC. Residues: CASSHLGGNYGYTF.